Sequencing of this T cell receptor beta chain was carried out in a study of blood T cell repertoires in COVID-19. Study overall: Whether acute or convalescent, the COVID-19 samples came from the United States, Italy and Spain. PBMCs, B-cell-depleted T cells, or T cells were the source of the cDNA or gDNA that made up the material.

V was shortened by 4 bases and J by 7 bases, with 19 bases between the two germline ends. Per germline, CDR1 LNHDA and CDR2 SQIVND (reference sequence). The CDR3 sequence is 15 residues long. Methods used by the authors: Scientists estimated how many nucleated cells there were by amplifying reference gene primers. Generated by immunoSEQ multiplex PCR, the TCRdb table keeps only in-frame clones and is missing some. V and J calls and clone size are as listed in that table; D and trimming were resolved from the DNA. The data show about 100,000 clones, with approximately 88% seen just once and around 6% held by the top ten.

The chain recombines TRBV19 with TRBJ1-2, with D possibly TRBD1 on 5 matching bases. The sample taken for sequencing was peripheral blood. The sequence was collected from a woman aged 55-75 years with acute or convalescent COVID-19. CDR3 in amino acids: CASSTSPAGVSGYTF. In DNA, the CDR3 is TGTGCCAGTAGTACCTCTCCGGCGGGGGTGAGTGGCTACACCTTC.